This T cell receptor beta chain was documented in a study of cytomegalovirus exposure and HLA in healthy donors (dated by TCRdb to between 2016 and 2019). At the level of the whole study: According to an earlier analysis of several hundred of the donors, about 180 million T cells yielded 90 million to 130 million unique TCR beta sequences and approximately 280 Gb of sequence data. Rather than using new phenotypic data, the later analysis identified candidate immune exposures from TCR beta sequences and from how often those sequences occurred across donors. To decide whether each TCR beta V gene segment behaved as functional or pseudogenic, an earlier analysis of approximately 600 of the donors relied on high-throughput TCR beta sequencing. To predict cytomegalovirus infection status, the study brought together high-throughput TCR immunosequencing, statistical association of individual TCRs with disease status, and machine learning. All discovery cohort repertoires had been generated on a single sequencing platform. Using immunosequencing, the study profiled T cell repertoires from fewer than 850 subjects and related those repertoires to cytomegalovirus serostatus. Donor age, sex, ethnicity and CMV serostatus were collected together with the repertoire data. HLA typing covered class I and class II loci at four-digit resolution. Typing coverage varied by locus: about 620-630 donors for A, B, C, DRB1 and DQB1; roughly 500 for DQA1; around 610 for DPA1; 450 to 480 for DPB1. The study aimed to test whether cataloging public T cell receptors could reveal signatures of past pathogen exposure. Along with the approximately 700-subject first cohort, a separate validation cohort of over a hundred different subjects was used. On average, 235,054 unique TCR beta nucleotide sequences were sequenced per donor among a few hundred genotyped donors of the cohort, with roughly 18% of those sequences being non-productive. Among the 398 genotyped donors, around 81% belonged to the genetic ancestry cluster associated with self-reported Caucasian donors. Roughly 5 DR-DQ haplotypes were handled as single units for association and clustering because linkage in the cohort was strong. A later genetic analysis used genome-wide SNP genotypes for about 65% of the 666 donors, treating that subset as a discovery cohort. In a later analysis, previously published TCR beta repertoires from about 670 donors were re-analyzed and high-resolution HLA genotyping was added so that TCR occurrence patterns could be studied. Roughly 300 gigabases of sequencing data and approximately 84 million unique TCR sequences were included in an early release covering about 700 HLA-typed donors. The paper as a whole reports these results and caveats: V-gene and J-gene trimming of TCR beta chains was associated with a missense DCLRE1C variant in a later genetic analysis, and the association was replicated in an independent cohort. In an earlier analysis of a few hundred of the donors, most TCR beta V segments were observed in productive rearrangements about 87% or about 30% of the time, broadly matching IMGT annotations. In a later analysis, HLA-associated TCR beta chains were found to be more clonally expanded and to have lower generation probabilities than equally common non-associated chains. In a later analysis, TCR association rates were found to vary across HLA loci, with the most associated TCRs seen for DRB1 alleles and the fewest for HLA-C alleles. Immune exposure information for the cohort was limited to CMV serostatus. A later genetic analysis reported fewer N-insertions in productive TCRs among donors in an Asian-associated ancestry cluster than the roughly 620-donor mean. According to the authors, the approach could potentially be generalized to other disease states and immunological phenotypes. A few of the identified cytomegalovirus-associated TCR beta chains were confirmed in vitro to be specific for cytomegalovirus antigens. The study listed approximately 150 TCR beta chains as associated with cytomegalovirus. A further reported finding was that TCR beta sequences accurately predicted the HLA-A and HLA-B alleles for most subjects in the first cohort. Several of the top co-occurrence clusters appeared to be linked to parvovirus B19, influenza, CMV and Epstein-Barr virus, according to a later analysis. The cohort was sequenced for TCR beta chains only, and without alpha or paired-chain data the features that could be detected were limited. Because counts were too low, about 17 rarely observed V segments, including chromosome 9 orphons, were excluded from the earlier analysis of 587 of the donors. The classifier was reported to diagnose cytomegalovirus status with high specificity and sensitivity in both the original and validation cohorts. Some IMGT-functional V segments, including TRBV6-2 and TRBV6-3, could not be distinguished by the 87-base-pair reads and were therefore excluded. Assigning TCR associations to individual alleles was difficult when HLA alleles, especially DR and DQ, strongly co-occurred. Correlated functional status among segregating V segments might be attributable to linkage disequilibrium, but an unknown experimental factor could not be ruled out. A cluster of highly shared sequence variants was judged likely to be a technical artifact of the sequencing pipeline. Specific HLA alleles were associated with 15,000 to 20,000 TCR beta sequences at a false discovery rate of 0.05 in a later analysis. Sequencing depth was assumed to be roughly uniform across donors in the presence/absence analyses, though that assumption may not hold. While some public TCRs were present in many individuals, most TCR sequences turned up only very rarely across donors. Because HLA typing was missing for some donors at each locus, association tests included only the typed subset. In a later analysis, most CMV-associated TCR beta chains were found to appear HLA-restricted, with HLA associations seemingly driven largely by CMV exposure.

The cohort consisted of 666 healthy bone marrow donors. Cohort members were all nominally healthy when sampled, although unrecorded immune exposures were likely present. The donor was CMV seropositive and was included in the group of 250 to 300 seropositive cohort members. Each donor provided a peripheral blood sample, and peripheral blood mononuclear cells were used for TCR beta sequencing. The Qiagen DNeasy Blood Extraction Kit was used to extract genomic DNA from the blood cell samples. Library preparation used the immunoSEQ multiplex PCR assay. A mixture of 60 forward primers for TCR Vbeta segments and 13 reverse primers for TCR Jbeta segments was used in the multiplex PCR. Amplification of the CDR3 region of rearranged TCR beta genes was performed with a multiplex PCR assay on genomic DNA. Amplified TCR beta libraries were sequenced as 87-base-pair reads on the Illumina HiSeq System. Turning to the authors' computational methods: A later analysis counted tens of millions of unique TCR beta chains across the 666 repertoires, and 10 million to 11 million of these chains were shared by at least two donors. Raw reads were error-corrected and collapsed into unique sequences by a nearest-neighbor algorithm in which closely related sequences were merged to remove PCR and sequencing errors. CDR3 sequences were aligned to IMGT reference sequences to assign V, D and J gene segments. For a sequence to be retained, a match of at least six nucleotides was required to both a V gene segment and a J gene segment. A rearrangement counted as productive if the CDR3 had no stop codons and remained in frame with V and J, and every other rearrangement counted as non-productive. Following IMGT convention, CDR3 was defined as the stretch from the second conserved V-encoded cysteine to the conserved J-encoded phenylalanine. The earlier analysis of fewer than 750 of the donors excluded sequences that lacked an unambiguous match to a single V gene segment. An earlier analysis of about 590 of the donors classified V segments as functional when productive rearrangements were above 56.7% and as segregating when the standard deviation between donors was above 5%. A statistical classification framework was built for diagnosing cytomegalovirus status from the catalog of TCR beta chain sequences. A later analysis assigned V and J genes by comparing TCR nucleotide sequences with IMGT/GENE-DB human TR gene sequences. Using the TCRdist pipeline, a later analysis assigned CDR3 sequences along with most-parsimonious VDJ recombination scenarios. In a later analysis, every TCR beta chain was defined by the combination of its CDR3 amino acid sequence and its V-gene family, and reads without a unique V-gene family were dropped. To address suspected cross-contamination and a sequencing artifact, a later analysis removed around 590 highly shared, low-generation-probability nucleotide sequences. For each public chain, a later analysis derived a clonal expansion index from normalized ranks of inferred template counts within each repertoire. Generation probabilities in a later analysis came from a VDJ recombination model fitted to out-of-frame rearrangements, and those results were checked against IGoR. A later analysis scored TCR-TCR, TCR-HLA and TCR-CMV co-occurrence with hypergeometric tests, applying a repertoire-size bias correction to TCR pairs. To estimate false discovery rates, a later analysis permuted the HLA or CMV assignments 20 times. In a later analysis, co-occurring TCRs were grouped using DBSCAN, with TCRdist sequence similarity added in when clustering inside HLA-allele-positive subsets. Repertoires with fewer than 30,000 or more than 120,000 public chains, plus five repertoires with anomalous nucleotide sharing, were excluded from co-occurrence clustering. The table comes from immuneACCESS by way of TCRdb, which keeps in-frame sequences with V and J called. Part of the clones is missing from these tables; in studies checked, under half for an unresolved V gene and the rest for unknown reasons. That table furnishes V, J and clone size, whereas the DNA furnished D and trimming. The sample contains 80,000 to 130,000 clones, 75% to 85% of them found a single time. The leading ten clones occupy 3% to 4.5% of the sample.

This clone came up a few times. There is no known antigen for this receptor. Base qualities are not recorded, but no much larger clone differs from it by a single base. CDR1 LNHNV and CDR2 YYDKDF were looked up in the germline V gene (reference sequence). Trimming removed 8 bases from V and 8 bases from J; the gene matches leave 20 bases unexplained. The CDR3 starts with the cysteine, ends with the phenylalanine, and has 17 residues. This entry keeps only the CDR3 DNA: 51 bases, framed from base 1. The clonotype originates from a woman in her 50s in good health and CMV-seropositive. Sample: PBMCs. The rearranged segments are TRBV15 and TRBJ1-4, with TRBD1 identical over 7 junction bases. The CDR3 reads CATLTTVPQTGNEKLFF. The bases read TGTGCCACCCTTACAACCGTCCCCCAGACAGGGAACGAAAAACTGTTTTTT.